These 2 T cell receptor beta chains were all obtained from the same sample, sequenced in a study of cytomegalovirus exposure and HLA in healthy donors. 60 Vbeta and 13 Jbeta primers were used in PCR. Sequencing used immunoSEQ multiplex PCR; TCRdb keeps in-frame clones, though not all of them. The top ten hold almost 5% of the sample, which has 110,000 or so clones, roughly 80% seen once. The sequenced material came from PBMCs. The receptors shown here come from a man aged 45-65 years in good health and CMV-seropositive.

The CDR3 protein is CASTTTGVSPLHF. The CDR3 nucleotides are TGTGCCAGCACTACGACAGGGGTTTCACCCCTCCACTTT. The chain is built from TRBV7-2 and TRBJ1-6; TRBD1 matches at 8 bases. Losses at the gene ends were 7 bases for V and 9 bases for J; bases not matched to a gene: 5. The CDR3 has 13 residues. Germline CDR1 and CDR2: SGHTA and FQGNSA.

The CDR3 region is CAWALRGHPYNEQFF. DNA for the CDR3: TGTGCCTGGGCCTTAAGGGGTCATCCTTACAATGAGCAGTTCTTC. This sequence joins TRBV30 and TRBJ2-1; tentative D call: TRBD1 (5 bases). The CDR3 covers 15 residues. V lost 5 bases and J 4 bases, leaving 18 bases between the germline ends. Per germline, CDR1 GTSNPN and CDR2 SVGIG (reference sequence).